The clone carrying this T cell receptor (delta chain) was recorded a few times. In germline, CDR1 is GEAIGNYY, CDR2 EKD. The CDR3 sequence is 22 residues long. The V segment lost 3 bases and the J segment 0 bases; nucleotides outside the gene matches: 15. TCRdb redid clone calling on the reads using CATT. The sample contains 10,000 to 13,000 delta-chain clones, 3.5% of which appear only once. This sample is part of a study of gamma-delta chains in newborns, infants, children. Study at large: Microbial exposure reportedly drives polyclonal innate γδ T cell expansion after birth.

The sequence came from a child who was a newborn, infant or young child, either healthy, febrile or measles-vaccinated (not recorded which). The rearrangement links TRDV2 to TRDJ3, with 11 bases identical to TRDD3. Sequenced sample: blood. CDR3 residues: CACDPIVLGDTPSSWDTRQMFF. CDR3 nucleotide sequence: TGTGCCTGTGACCCTATTGTTCTGGGGGATACCCCCAGCTCCTGGGACACCCGACAGATGTTTTTC.